The 21 T cell receptor beta chains below were found in one sample sequenced in a study of blood T cell repertoires in COVID-19. The protocol was immunoSEQ multiplex PCR, while the TCRdb copy is restricted to in-frame clones and leaves out a portion. The table includes 130,000 or so clones, more than 75% detected once. The sample comprised peripheral blood. Every receptor here comes from a woman in her fifties or sixties who had recovered from COVID-19.

The chain carries TRBV11-1 and TRBJ1-1; 8 bases match TRBD1. The germline V gene encodes CDR1 SGHAT and CDR2 FQDESV (reference sequence). The CDR3 extends over 15 amino acids. With V trimmed by 7 bases and J by 0 bases, 7 bases remained unmatched. The CDR3 bases are TGTGCCAGCAACGACCGGGACAGGTTGAACACTGAAGCTTTCTTT. This sequence encodes CASNDRDRLNTEAFF.

The rearrangement joins TRBV5-1 to TRBJ2-1; 11 nucleotides match TRBD2. CDR3 length: 15 amino acids. CDR1 and CDR2 (germline): SGHRS, YFSETQ. V lost 5 bases, J lost 9 bases, and 10 bases stayed unmatched. CDR3 residues: CASRGELAGGGEQFF. The CDR3, as DNA: TGCGCCAGCAGAGGTGAGCTAGCGGGAGGTGGTGAGCAGTTCTTC. Full variable domain (outside the CDR3, taken from reference TRBV5-1 and TRBJ2-1): KAGVTQTPRYLIKTRGQQVTLSCSPISGHRSVSWYQQTPGQGLQFLFEYFSETQRNKGNFPGRFSGRQFSNSRSEMNVSTLELGDSALYLCASRGELAGGGEQFFGPGTRLTVL.

This clone has just a few counts. The rearrangement links TRBV5-1 to TRBJ2-2; D is possibly TRBD2 (7 bases). V lost 4 bases to trimming and J lost 6 bases, with 13 bases between them. The CDR3 totals 14 residues. Germline V gives CDR1 SGHRS, CDR2 YFSETQ. This CDR3 is CASSPGGGAGELFF. The DNA for the CDR3 is TGCGCCAGCAGCCCTGGAGGGGGGGCCGGGGAGCTGTTTTTT.

The chain is built from TRBV5-1 and TRBJ2-2, with D possibly being TRBD2 (6 bases). CDR3 length equals 16 residues. Looked up from germline, CDR1 is SGHRS and CDR2 is YFSETQ. V was clipped by 4 bases and J by 7 bases, with 20 bases between them. The CDR3 reads CASSGGSYLPSGELFF. The CDR3 bases are TGCGCCAGCAGCGGGGGGTCCTACCTGCCAAGCGGGGAGCTGTTTTTT.

V gene TRBV10-3 combines with J gene TRBJ1-1; D is uncertain. The germline V gene encodes CDR1 ENHRY and CDR2 SYGVKD. V lost 0 bases, J lost 0 bases, and 8 bases lay in between. The CDR3 contains 15 residues. The CDR3 region has the DNA TGTGCCATCAGTGAGTCGCCAGGCATGAACACTGAAGCTTTCTTT. Translating it yields CAISESPGMNTEAFF.

The chain combines TRBV6-6 with TRBJ2-7; 11 nucleotides match TRBD1. The CDR3 extends over 16 amino acids. Germline CDR1 and CDR2: MNHNY and SVGAGI (reference sequence). V lost 4 bases, J lost 3 bases, and 8 bases stayed unmatched. The CDR3 region is CASSSAGTGGFYEQYF. Here the CDR3 DNA reads TGTGCCAGCAGTTCCGCCGGGACAGGGGGTTTCTACGAGCAGTACTTC.

This clone was observed a single time. The V and J genes are TRBV7-2 and TRBJ2-7; 12 nucleotides agree with TRBD2. This CDR3 has 15 amino acids. Germline V gene lookup returns CDR1 SGHTA and CDR2 FQGNSA. V dropped 5 bases and J dropped 2; count of bases not matched to a gene: 4. CDR3 coding DNA: TGTGCCAGCAGCCCTGGACTAGCGGGGCCCTACGAGCAGTACTTC. Its translation: CASSPGLAGPYEQYF.

The V gene is TRBV7-8, the J gene TRBJ1-1, with TRBD1 identical over 7 bases. The CDR3 runs 16 residues. Germline V CDR1 and CDR2: SGHVS, FQNEAQ. Losses at the gene ends were 3 bases for V and 0 bases for J; bases not matched to a gene: 7. The CDR3 reads CASSFPPGQMNTEAFF. In DNA form, the CDR3 reads TGTGCCAGCAGCTTCCCGCCGGGACAGATGAACACTGAAGCTTTCTTT.

This sequence joins TRBV30 and TRBJ1-1; weak D call: TRBD1 (5 bases). This CDR3 contains 14 residues. Trimming stripped 3 bases from V and 3 bases from J, with 14 bases between. CDR1 and CDR2 from the germline V gene are GTSNPN and SVGIG (reference sequence). CDR3 residues: CAWRGGNWDTEAFF. DNA of the CDR3: TGTGCCTGGAGGGGGGGTAATTGGGACACTGAAGCTTTCTTT.

This clone was picked up one time. J is TRBJ2-2 and V is TRBV30; no clear D gene. Germline lookup yields CDR1 GTSNPN and CDR2 SVGIG (reference sequence). There are 12 residues in the CDR3. V was pared by 5 bases and J by 6 bases, with 10 bases between. CDR3 nucleotide sequence: TGTGCCTGGGCCCTTCCCCCCGGGGAGCTGTTTTTT. The encoded protein is CAWALPPGELFF.

The gene calls are TRBV5-1 and TRBJ2-3, with 8 bases matching TRBD1. The CDR3 has 17 amino acids. Germline values: CDR1 SGHRS, CDR2 YFSETQ. Germline trimming cut 6 bases from V and 9 bases from J; bases unmatched to any gene: 21. This CDR3 is CASTPLVTGASRWTQYF. The CDR3 DNA follows: TGCGCCAGCACCCCTCTTGTGACAGGGGCCTCGCGATGGACGCAGTATTTT.

This chain connects TRBV6-5 to TRBJ1-2, with D perhaps TRBD1 (5 bases). Germline lookup yields CDR1 MNHEY and CDR2 SVGAGI. CDR3 length equals 13 residues. V was shortened by 6 bases and J by 4 bases, with 12 bases between the two germline ends. The CDR3 DNA reads as TGTGCCAGCAGATTGGATGGGGCCTATGGCTACACCTTC. Translated: CASRLDGAYGYTF.

The chain recombines TRBV20-1 with TRBJ2-4; TRBD1 matches at 9 bases. Germline values: CDR1 DFQATT, CDR2 SNEGSKA (reference sequence). This CDR3 contains 15 residues. With V trimmed by 3 bases and J by 8 bases, 11 bases remained unmatched. CDR3 in amino acids: CSASSATGGSDIQYF. The CDR3, as DNA: TGCAGTGCTAGTTCCGCGACAGGGGGTTCGGACATTCAGTACTTC.

This clone was found once. The chain recombines TRBV5-1 with TRBJ1-1; D unclear. This CDR3 comprises 15 residues. Germline-derived CDR1 and CDR2 are SGHRS and YFSETQ. Trimming removed 0 bases at V and 2 bases at J, with 11 bases between. CDR3 residues: CASSLVRGYNTEAFF. As DNA, the CDR3 is TGCGCCAGCAGCTTGGTGCGAGGATATAACACTGAAGCTTTCTTT.

This clone came up once. The V and J genes are TRBV2 and TRBJ1-2, with 10 nucleotides matching TRBD1. CDR3 length equals 15 residues. V shed 7 bases and J 7 bases; nucleotides not matched to a gene: 12. CDR1 is SNHLY and CDR2 is FYNNEI in the germline V gene. CDR3 loop: CASMGMDRGYSGYTF. The CDR3 DNA reads as TGTGCCAGCATGGGGATGGACAGGGGGTATAGTGGCTACACCTTC.

The genes are TRBV18 and TRBJ1-1; unclear D gene. V lost 6 bases to trimming and J lost 1 base, with 9 bases between them. The CDR3 spans 13 residues. Per germline, CDR1 KGHSH and CDR2 LQKENI. CDR3 bases: TGTGCCAGCTCCCCGACACCGAACACTGAAGCTTTCTTT. Residues: CASSPTPNTEAFF.

This clone has just a few counts. The chain carries TRBV19 and TRBJ2-3; D unclear. Germline CDR1 reads LNHDA; CDR2 reads SQIVND (reference sequence). The CDR3 consists of 14 residues. V lost 6 bases and J lost 4, with 14 bases in between. CDR3 in amino acids: CASRDRHGPDTQYF. The CDR3 DNA follows: TGTGCCAGTAGAGACCGACATGGCCCAGATACGCAGTATTTT.

The rearrangement uses TRBV5-6 and TRBJ1-2; 8 bases align to TRBD1. Germline-derived CDR1 and CDR2 are SGHDT and YYEEEE. The CDR3 sequence is 13 residues long. Unmatched junction bases numbered 1, after V lost 1 base and J lost 5 bases. CDR3 residues: CASSLRTGYGYTF. For the CDR3, the DNA is TGTGCCAGCAGCTTGAGGACAGGGTATGGCTACACCTTC.

This chain uses TRBV12-3 or TRBV12-4 with TRBJ1-1; TRBD1 aligns across 7 bases. This CDR3 is 13 amino acids long. V gave up 3 bases and J gave up 8 bases; unmatched junction bases: 6. CDR3 protein: CASSFRGQTEAFF. As DNA, the CDR3 is TGTGCCAGCAGTTTTAGGGGACAGACCGAAGCTTTCTTT.

This chain joins TRBV3-1 (or the pseudogene TRBV3-2) and TRBJ2-7; tentatively, D is TRBD2 (5 bases). CDR1 is LGHDT and CDR2 is YNNKEL in the germline V gene (reference sequence). CDR3 length: 15 amino acids. Deletions cut 1 base from V and 2 bases from J, with 12 bases between. CDR3 sequence (DNA): TGTGCCAGCAGCCAAGCAAGCGGCCCTCCCTACGAGCAGTACTTC. Translation gives CASSQASGPPYEQYF.

The J gene is TRBJ2-5, the V gene TRBV2; possible D gene TRBD2, 6 bases. V lost 7 bases and J 1 base, leaving 19 bases between the germline ends. This CDR3 is built from 16 residues. Germline V gene sequence: CDR1 SNHLY, CDR2 FYNNEI. The CDR3 DNA is TGTGCCAGCAAGGGGAGAGGCGGGGCAATCCAAGAGACCCAGTACTTC. Protein product: CASKGRGGAIQETQYF.